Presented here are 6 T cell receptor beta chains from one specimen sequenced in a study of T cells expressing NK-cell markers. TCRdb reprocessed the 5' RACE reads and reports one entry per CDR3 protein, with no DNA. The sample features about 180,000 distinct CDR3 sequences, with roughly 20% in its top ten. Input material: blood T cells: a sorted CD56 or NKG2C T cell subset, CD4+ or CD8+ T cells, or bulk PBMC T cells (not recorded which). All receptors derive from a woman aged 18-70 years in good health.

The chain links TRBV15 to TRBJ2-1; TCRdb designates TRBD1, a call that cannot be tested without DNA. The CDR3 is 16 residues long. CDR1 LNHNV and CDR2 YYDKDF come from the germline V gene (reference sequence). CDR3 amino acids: CATSRVPGSRSGEQFF. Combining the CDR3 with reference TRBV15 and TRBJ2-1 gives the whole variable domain DAMVIQNPRYQVTQFGKPVTLSCSQTLNHNVMYWYQQKSSQAPKLLFHYYDKDFNNEADTPDNFQSRRPNTSFCFLDIRSPGLGDTAMYLCATSRVPGSRSGEQFFGPGTRLTVL.

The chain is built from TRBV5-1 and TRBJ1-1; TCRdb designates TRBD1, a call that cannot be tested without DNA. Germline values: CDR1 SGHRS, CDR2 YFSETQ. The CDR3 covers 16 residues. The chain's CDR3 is CASSRDRVGSNTEAFF.

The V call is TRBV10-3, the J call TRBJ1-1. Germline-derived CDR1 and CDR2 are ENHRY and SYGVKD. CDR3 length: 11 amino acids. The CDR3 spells CAIKGDGEAFF.

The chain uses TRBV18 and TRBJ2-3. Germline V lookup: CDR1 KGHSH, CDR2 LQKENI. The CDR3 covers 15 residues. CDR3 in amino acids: CASSPLPASTDTQYF.

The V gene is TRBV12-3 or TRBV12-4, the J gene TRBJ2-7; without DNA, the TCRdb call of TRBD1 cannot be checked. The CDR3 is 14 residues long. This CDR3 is CATSRGGDSYEQYF.

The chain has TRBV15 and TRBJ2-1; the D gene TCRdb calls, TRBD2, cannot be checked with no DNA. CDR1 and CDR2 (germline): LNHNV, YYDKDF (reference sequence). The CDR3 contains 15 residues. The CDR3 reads CATSREEGGYNEQFF.